A single sample gave rise to the 21 T cell receptor beta chains below, sequenced in a study of graft-versus-host responses after intestinal transplantation. The protocol was immunoSEQ multiplex PCR, while the TCRdb copy is restricted to in-frame clones and leaves out a portion. The repertoire has around 36,000 clones, 90% to 95% of them found once; the top ten carry more than 0.2%. No cognate antigen is known for these TCRs. The sample in question was unstimulated CD8+ T cells sorted from spleen or lymph node cells, obtained before transplant. These receptors were collected from a human donor who was the organ donor for an intestinal transplant.

V is TRBV2 and J is TRBJ2-4, with D perhaps being TRBD1 or TRBD2 (5 bases each). CDR1 and CDR2 (germline): SNHLY, FYNNEI. Trimming took 7 bases from V and 0 from J, leaving 16 bases between them. This CDR3 comprises 16 residues. The DNA for the CDR3 is TGTGCCAGCAAGGAGAGGGGAATAGTAGCCAAAAACATTCAGTACTTC. This translates into CASKERGIVAKNIQYF.

Only one count was recorded for this clone. The chain recombines TRBV11-2 with TRBJ2-7, with 8 bases aligning to TRBD1. Germline trimming cut 4 bases from V and 2 bases from J; bases unmatched to any gene: 4. This CDR3 has 14 amino acids. From germline, CDR1 is SGHAT and CDR2 FQNNGV. This chain's CDR3 is CASSSGDRPYEQYF. In DNA form, the CDR3 reads TGTGCCAGCAGCTCAGGGGACAGGCCCTACGAGCAGTACTTC.

The V gene is TRBV7-2, the J gene TRBJ2-1; possibly TRBD1 or TRBD2 for D (5 bases each). The CDR3 spans 15 residues. The germline CDR1 and CDR2 sequences are SGHTA and FQGNSA. With 4 bases removed from V and 0 bases from J, the gap between germline ends came to 10 bases. Here the CDR3 DNA reads TGTGCCAGCAGCTCCCGTGGGGGCTCCTACAATGAGCAGTTCTTC. Its translation is CASSSRGGSYNEQFF.

V usage is TRBV2 and J usage is TRBJ2-2; 12 positions match TRBD2. CDR1 is SNHLY, CDR2 FYNNEI, per germline. The V and J ends lost 0 bases and 5 bases, in that order; junction bases with no gene match: 10. The CDR3 totals 19 residues. CDR3: CASSEADTSGGIFTGELFF. The CDR3 nucleotides read TGTGCCAGCAGTGAAGCCGATACTAGCGGGGGGATTTTTACCGGGGAGCTGTTTTTT.

The V and J genes are TRBV9 and TRBJ2-2; D assignment may be TRBD1 or TRBD2 (5 bases each). The germline V gene encodes CDR1 SGDLS and CDR2 YYNGEE. CDR3 size: 17 residues. Trimming took off 6 bases at V and 3 bases at J, with 21 bases between the two ends. CDR3 amino acids: CASTDGTGGAYTGELFF. CDR3 nucleotide sequence: TGTGCCAGCACCGACGGGACGGGTGGGGCGTACACCGGGGAGCTGTTTTTT.

V and J are TRBV7-8 and TRBJ2-1; 10 bases are shared with TRBD2. Losses at the gene ends were 2 bases for V and 7 bases for J; bases not matched to a gene: 20. Germline CDR1 reads SGHVS; CDR2 reads FQNEAQ. The CDR3 consists of 20 residues. The chain's CDR3 is CASSLPPGAGGPTVKNEQFF. The DNA of the CDR3 is TGTGCCAGCAGCTTACCCCCGGGAGCGGGGGGGCCCACCGTGAAGAATGAGCAGTTCTTC.

The chain employs TRBV7-2 and TRBJ1-1; D call uncertain. Germline V gene sequence: CDR1 SGHTA, CDR2 FQGNSA. V was pared by 5 bases and J by 4 bases, with 11 bases between. This CDR3 is built from 13 residues. This CDR3 is CASSPPASTEAFF. The CDR3 DNA sequence: TGTGCCAGCAGCCCGCCAGCCAGCACTGAAGCTTTCTTT. Combining the CDR3 with reference TRBV7-2 and TRBJ1-1 gives the whole variable domain GAGVSQSPSNKVTEKGKDVELRCDPISGHTALYWYRQSLGQGLEFLIYFQGNSAPDKSGLPSDRFSAERTGGSVSTLTIQRTQQEDSAVYLCASSPPASTEAFFGQGTRLTVV.

This chain joins TRBV14 and TRBJ1-2; tentative D call: TRBD1 (5 bases). This CDR3 contains 15 residues. Germline V lookup: CDR1 SGHDN, CDR2 FVKESK. V was trimmed by 2 bases and J by 7 bases, leaving 17 bases between them. This CDR3 reads CASSQFNRPPTGYTF. CDR3 DNA sequence: TGTGCCAGCAGCCAATTCAACAGGCCACCCACTGGCTACACCTTC. The full variable domain, with the rest looked up from reference TRBV14 and TRBJ1-2, is EAGVTQFPSHSVIEKGQTVTLRCDPISGHDNLYWYRRVMGKEIKFLLHFVKESKQDESGMPNNRFLAERTGGTYSTLKVQPAELEDSGVYFCASSQFNRPPTGYTFGSGTRLTVV.

The chain has TRBV13 and TRBJ2-3; either TRBD1 or TRBD2 may fit D (5 bases each). Between the trimmed V and J ends, which lost 1 base and 2 bases, there was a span of 7 bases. Per germline, CDR1 PRHDT and CDR2 FYEKMQ (reference sequence). The CDR3 is 14 amino acids. The CDR3 sequence: CASSLAGHTDTQYF. The CDR3 nucleotides are TGTGCCAGCAGCTTAGCGGGGCACACAGATACGCAGTATTTT.

V and J are TRBV27 and TRBJ2-7, with a weak D call TRBD1 (6 bases). V was pared by 5 bases and J by 3 bases, with 11 bases between. CDR1 and CDR2 (germline): MNHEY, SMNVEV (reference sequence). This CDR3 comprises 13 residues. CDR3 nucleotides: TGTGCCAGCAGTACCCCGACAGGCTACGAGCAGTACTTC. It translates to CASSTPTGYEQYF.

This clone was observed a single time. The chain is built from TRBV6-5 and TRBJ1-1, with D uncertain. Germline loops: CDR1 MNHEY, CDR2 SVGAGI. Between the trimmed V and J ends, which lost 2 bases and 1 base, there was a span of 8 bases. The CDR3 covers 14 residues. The CDR3 DNA follows: TGTGCCAGCAGTTACAAGTGGGCGAACACTGAAGCTTTCTTT. Amino acids: CASSYKWANTEAFF.

CDR3 region: CASGLSLESPDTQYF. The CDR3 bases are TGTGCTAGTGGTTTAAGTTTAGAAAGTCCAGATACGCAGTATTTT. The genes are TRBV12-5 and TRBJ2-3; D unresolved. CDR1 and CDR2 (germline): LGHNT, FRNRAP. Trimming removed 3 bases from V and 4 bases from J, with 14 bases in between. This CDR3 contains 15 residues.

This clone was detected once. The rearrangement joins TRBV28 to TRBJ1-5; TRBD1 matches at 7 bases. CDR3 size: 14 residues. Germline V gives CDR1 MDHEN, CDR2 SYDVKM. V trimming: 6 bases; J trimming: 2 bases; junction bases outside the gene matches: 4. The DNA of the CDR3 is TGTGCCAGCAGGAGGGGGCGAGGCAATCAGCCCCAGCATTTT. Amino acid sequence: CASRRGRGNQPQHF. Full variable domain (outside the CDR3, taken from reference TRBV28 and TRBJ1-5): DVKVTQSSRYLVKRTGEKVFLECVQDMDHENMFWYRQDPGLGLRLIYFSYDVKMKEKGDIPEGYSVSREKKERFSLILESASTNQTSMYLCASRRGRGNQPQHFGDGTRLSIL.

The chain has TRBV6-5 and TRBJ2-7, with D unclear. V was clipped by 0 bases and J by 3 bases, with 6 bases between them. This CDR3 has 13 residues. CDR1 and CDR2 (germline): MNHEY, SVGAGI. CDR3 nucleotide sequence: TGTGCCAGCAGTTACTCGGGCATCTACGAGCAGTACTTC. This codes for CASSYSGIYEQYF.

The V call is TRBV4-3, the J call TRBJ1-2; D unclear. V shed 1 base and J shed 2 bases, with 14 bases lying between them. This CDR3 is 16 amino acids long. From germline, CDR1 is LGHNA and CDR2 YSLEER. The CDR3 region is CASSQGIGEPNYGYTF. The CDR3, as DNA: TGCGCCAGCAGCCAAGGAATTGGTGAACCCAACTATGGCTACACCTTC.

CDR3 DNA sequence: TGTGCCAGCAGCCAAGATCCCAGCAGATTCGGCTCCTACGAGCAGTACTTC. Protein: CASSQDPSRFGSYEQYF. The rearrangement uses TRBV14 and TRBJ2-7; D gene uncertain. The CDR3 extends over 17 amino acids. V was shortened by 0 bases and J by 0 bases, with 15 bases between the two germline ends. CDR1 and CDR2 from the germline V gene are SGHDN and FVKESK.

The chain recombines TRBV4-3 with TRBJ2-5; 12 positions agree with TRBD2. The CDR3 has 19 amino acids. Germline loops: CDR1 LGHNA, CDR2 YSLEER. After removal of 0 bases from V and 2 bases from J, the junction contained 10 bases not matched to a gene. The CDR3 reads CASSQEVILAGGGQETQYF. Here the CDR3 DNA reads TGCGCCAGCAGCCAAGAAGTGATACTAGCGGGGGGCGGGCAAGAGACCCAGTACTTC.

The DNA for the CDR3 is TGCGCCAGCAGCAGCACAGATACGCAGTATTTT. Protein product: CASSSTDTQYF. The gene calls are TRBV4-1 and TRBJ2-3, with no clear D. CDR1 and CDR2 (germline): MGHRA, YSYEKL. The V and J ends lost 5 bases and 0 bases respectively, with 0 bases between them. The CDR3 totals 11 residues.

V gene TRBV27 combines with J gene TRBJ1-1, with D possibly matching TRBD1 (5 bases). The V and J ends lost 9 bases and 4 bases respectively, with 6 bases between them. The CDR3 totals 10 residues. Per germline, CDR1 MNHEY and CDR2 SMNVEV (reference sequence). CDR3 nucleotides: TGTGCCAGTGGGGGCACTGAAGCTTTCTTT. It is translated as CASGGTEAFF.

V is TRBV27 and J is TRBJ1-1, with 8 bases lining up with TRBD1. After removal of 6 bases from V and 5 bases from J, the junction contained 8 bases not matched to a gene. The V gene's germline CDR1 is MNHEY and CDR2 SMNVEV (reference sequence). CDR3 size: 14 residues. The DNA for the CDR3 is TGTGCCAGCAGCACTCAGGGGGCGATGACTGAAGCTTTCTTT. Encoded protein: CASSTQGAMTEAFF.

The chain recombines TRBV5-1 with TRBJ2-1, with D unclear. There are 16 residues in the CDR3. The germline V and J ends were trimmed by 1 base and 2 bases, with 13 bases remaining between them. The germline CDR1 and CDR2 sequences are SGHRS and YFSETQ. CDR3 in amino acids: CASSLPGSGPYNEQFF. CDR3 sequence (DNA): TGCGCCAGCAGCTTGCCCGGTTCGGGCCCCTACAATGAGCAGTTCTTC.